The rows below give T cell receptor beta chains drawn from one sample of a study of OX40 agonist ivuxolimab in advanced cancers. Libraries were prepared by immunoSEQ multiplex PCR; TCRdb keeps only in-frame clonotypes and omits some of them. The sample contains 80,000 to 100,000 clones, 70% to 90% of which appear only once. Sequencing used CD4+ or CD8+ T cells sorted from blood, obtained in a trial of the OX40 agonist ivuxolimab. These receptors were taken from an adult with an advanced solid tumor such as melanoma, head and neck, liver or kidney cancer. CDR3s include the opening cysteine and the closing phenylalanine or tryptophan. Fields, in order: V gene, J gene, CDR3 protein.

TRBV30	TRBJ1-5	CAWSGAVSNQPQHF
TRBV6-1	TRBJ2-3	CASHRDRGTDTQYF
TRBV29-1	TRBJ2-3	CSVEGWTGGSTDTQYF
TRBV15	TRBJ2-7	CATSSGTTFYEQYF
TRBV7-9	TRBJ2-2	CASSLGSGGSTGELFF
TRBV9	TRBJ2-1	CASSVRVSYNEQFF
TRBV15	TRBJ2-2	CATSRGGAGGELFF
TRBV5-6	TRBJ1-2	CASSRIYGGGGYTF
TRBV7-2	TRBJ1-5	CASSPGQGGSHQPQHF
TRBV6-6	TRBJ1-4	CASSYSSGEKLFF
TRBV29-1	TRBJ2-3	CSVGRQSLTDTQYF
TRBV11-2	TRBJ2-1	CASSSQQGASRHEQFF
TRBV4-3	TRBJ2-3	CASSQDTQPSDTQYF
TRBV6-1	TRBJ1-2	CASSEGTGGAYGYTF
TRBV7-2	TRBJ2-7	CASSLRYASNEQYF
TRBV7-3	TRBJ1-2	CASSVQQGMGYTF
TRBV19	TRBJ1-5	CATKQGNQPQHF
TRBV28	TRBJ2-3	CASSFQDRVMETQYF
TRBV28	TRBJ2-7	CAVSPWGYEQYF
TRBV18	TRBJ1-2	CASSPPSGSYGYTF
TRBV23-1	TRBJ1-2	CASSPRYPNYGYTF
TRBV14	TRBJ2-1	CASSQEMGTRYNEQFF